This TCR beta chain was retrieved from a study of T cells in Graves' hyperthyroidism and ophthalmopathy. Overall study: Staff took peripheral blood when the initial diagnosis was made, before any treatment began. Study findings and constraints: Ophthalmopathy stood apart from stable hyperthyroidism in a 13 V-J model. In blood, most of the thyroid clonotypes expanded above 0.001 were also present.

About this clonotype itself: Its antigen is unidentified.

Not enrolled were patients with uncontrolled infection, other autoimmune disease, pregnancy or lactation. Amplification of TCR beta CDR3 regions was performed using RNA transcripts as template. Primed by the HTBI set, a first-round RT-PCR was run on the TCR CDR3. TCRdb recomputed calls from the multiplex PCR reads with MiXCR, one row per CDR3 protein. In the table there are approximately 530,000 distinct CDR3 sequences, just under 20% of which are singletons. This clonotype originated in a middle-aged man with Graves' ophthalmopathy. The sequencing sample was made of blood.

The CDR3 coding sequence is TGTGCCAGTCGACTAGCGGGGGAAGAGACCCAGTACTTC. As protein: CASRLAGEETQYF. The J gene is TRBJ2-5, the V gene TRBV19; TRBD2 agrees at 12 bases. This CDR3 spans 13 amino acids. Germline-derived CDR1 and CDR2 are LNHDA and SQIVND (reference sequence). J gave up 3 bases and V 8 bases, and 1 base lay outside the gene matches.